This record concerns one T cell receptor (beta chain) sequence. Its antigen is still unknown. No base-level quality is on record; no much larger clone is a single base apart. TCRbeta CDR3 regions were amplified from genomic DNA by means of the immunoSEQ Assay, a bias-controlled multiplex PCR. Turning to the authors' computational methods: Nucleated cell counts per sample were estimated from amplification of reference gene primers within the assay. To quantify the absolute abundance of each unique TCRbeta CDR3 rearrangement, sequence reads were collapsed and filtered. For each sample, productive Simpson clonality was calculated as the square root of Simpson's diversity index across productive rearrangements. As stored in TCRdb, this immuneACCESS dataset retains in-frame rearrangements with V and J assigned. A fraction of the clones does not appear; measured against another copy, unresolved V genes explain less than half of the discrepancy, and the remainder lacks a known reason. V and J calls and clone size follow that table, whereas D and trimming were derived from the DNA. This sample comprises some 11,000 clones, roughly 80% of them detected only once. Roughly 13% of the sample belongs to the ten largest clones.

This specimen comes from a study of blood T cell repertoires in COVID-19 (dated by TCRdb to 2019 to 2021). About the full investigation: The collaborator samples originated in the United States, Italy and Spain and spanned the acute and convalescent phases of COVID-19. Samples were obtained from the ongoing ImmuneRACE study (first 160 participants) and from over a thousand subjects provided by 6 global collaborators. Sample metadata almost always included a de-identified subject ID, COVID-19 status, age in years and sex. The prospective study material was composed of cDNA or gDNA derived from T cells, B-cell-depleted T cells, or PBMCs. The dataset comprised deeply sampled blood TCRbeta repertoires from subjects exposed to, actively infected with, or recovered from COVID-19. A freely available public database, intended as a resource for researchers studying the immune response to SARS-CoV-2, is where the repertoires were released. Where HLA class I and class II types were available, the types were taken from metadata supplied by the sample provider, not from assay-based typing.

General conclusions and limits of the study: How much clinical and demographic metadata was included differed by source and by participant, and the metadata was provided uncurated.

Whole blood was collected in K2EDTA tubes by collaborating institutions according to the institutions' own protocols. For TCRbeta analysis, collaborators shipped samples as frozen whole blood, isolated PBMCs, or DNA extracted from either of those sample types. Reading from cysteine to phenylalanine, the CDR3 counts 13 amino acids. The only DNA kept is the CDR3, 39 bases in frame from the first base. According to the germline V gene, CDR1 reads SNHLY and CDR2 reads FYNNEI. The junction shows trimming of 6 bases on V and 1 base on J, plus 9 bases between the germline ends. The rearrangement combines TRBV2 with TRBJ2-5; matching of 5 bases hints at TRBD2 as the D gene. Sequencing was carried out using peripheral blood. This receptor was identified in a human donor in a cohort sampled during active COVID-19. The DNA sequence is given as TGTGCCAGCAGGGGCCGGGGCCAAGAGACCCAGTACTTC. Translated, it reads CASRGRGQETQYF.